This T cell receptor beta chain was recorded in a study of blood T cell repertoires in COVID-19. About the research overall: Italy, Spain and the United States were the sources of the convalescent and acute COVID-19 samples. T cells, B-cell-depleted T cells, or PBMCs supplied cDNA or gDNA.

As handled by the study authors: Estimation of nucleated cell counts was performed using reference gene primer amplification. Clones were read by immunoSEQ multiplex PCR, and TCRdb kept only the in-frame ones, dropping some. V, J and clone size derive from that table, while D and trimming were established from the DNA sequence. The table records 200,000 to 250,000 clones, 84% of them present only once. The V gene's germline CDR1 is LNHDA and CDR2 SQIVND (reference sequence). The CDR3 runs to 14 residues. The V end lost 1 base, the J end lost 1 base, and 8 bases lay between the germline ends. The TCR comes from a woman between 45 and 60 years old with active or convalescent COVID-19. The sample comprised peripheral blood. The rearrangement links TRBV19 to TRBJ2-7, with D hard to call. The CDR3 region is CASSIGHVSYEQYF. DNA of the CDR3: TGTGCCAGTAGTATAGGGCATGTTTCCTACGAGCAGTACTTC.